Below, one TCR beta chain is given with its context. The sample holds one count of this clone. What this receptor recognizes is not known. No base quality values were provided; no much bigger clone lies one nucleotide off. To sequence the TCRbeta CDR3 region, genomic DNA was isolated from the sorted cells. TCRbeta CDR3 regions were sequenced using the immunoSEQ Assay. Here the immuneACCESS table is served through TCRdb, limited to in-frame sequences with V and J called. Missing clones are a known gap in these copies; in checked studies unresolved V genes cover under half, and the rest lacks a known reason. The sample table contains tens of thousands of clones; only one count was recorded for 80% to 90% of them. The ten biggest clones cover more than 9% of the sample. The data stem from a study of OX40 agonist ivuxolimab in advanced cancers. Study-level background: The costimulatory receptor OX40 (CD134) was targeted by ivuxolimab, a fully human IgG2 agonistic monoclonal antibody. The paper covers the monotherapy dose-escalation part of the phase I ivuxolimab trial, which included N ≈ 52 patients. The purpose of peripheral TCRbeta sequencing was to test whether ivuxolimab changed TCR sequence diversity and led to clonal T-cell expansion. Prior anti-PD-1, anti-PD-L1 or anti-CTLA-4 therapy was permitted, and approximately 40% of dose-escalation patients had received checkpoint inhibitors. Intravenous ivuxolimab was administered to patients every 2 weeks at six dose levels: 0.01, 0.1, 0.3, 1.5, 3 and 10 mg/kg. Three dose-escalation patients achieved partial responses, one with hepatocellular carcinoma and two with cutaneous melanoma. Among the roughly 52 dose-escalation patients, about 20 had hepatocellular carcinoma, 15 or so melanoma, 9 renal cell carcinoma and 9 head and neck cancer. A male proportion of approximately 83% and a mean age of approximately 62 years, ranging from roughly 20 to 80, were recorded for the dose-escalation cohort.

Study-wide conclusions, independent of this receptor: At doses of 0.1 to 3.0 mg/kg, clonal expansion of both CD4+ and CD8+ T cells in blood was seen between baseline and week 6. After ivuxolimab, more expanded clones were found on average in CD8+ T cells than in CD4+ T cells. Low levels of normalized T-cell clonal expansion were also shown by some nonresponding patients. Which antigens the clonally expanded peripheral T cells were specific for was not determined. In partial responders in the 0.1-3.0 mg/kg groups, normalized peripheral clonal expansion was found to be among the lowest, especially among CD8+ T cells.

The trial excluded patients who had a history of autoimmune disease or were on systemic immunosuppression. Peripheral blood for TCR sequencing was collected from all dose cohorts at baseline, on cycle 4 day 1, and on cycle 7 day 1. Samples were obtained from an open-label, multicenter, first-in-human phase I dose-escalation trial of ivuxolimab. Adults with locally advanced or metastatic melanoma, renal cell carcinoma, hepatocellular carcinoma or head and neck squamous cell carcinoma were enrolled in the trial. Before TCR sequencing, CD4+ T cells and CD8+ T cells from peripheral blood were sorted into separate populations. The CDR3 starts with the cysteine, ends with the phenylalanine, and has 15 residues. Only the CDR3 part of the read is kept: 45 bases, read in frame from the first base. Trimming takes 4 bases off V and 2 bases off J; junction bases not matched to a gene: 7. CDR1 and CDR2 are drawn from the germline V gene: SGHRS, YFSETQ.

This sequence originates from an adult with an advanced solid tumor such as melanoma, head and neck, liver or kidney cancer. Rearrangement joined TRBV5-1 to TRBJ1-2; TRBD1 lines up with 8 middle nucleotides. This material consisted of CD4+ or CD8+ T cells sorted from blood, taken in a trial of the OX40 agonist ivuxolimab. The DNA reads as follows: TGCGCCAGCAGCCCCGGTGACAGGGGAAACTATGGCTACACCTTC. Its translation reads: CASSPGDRGNYGYTF.